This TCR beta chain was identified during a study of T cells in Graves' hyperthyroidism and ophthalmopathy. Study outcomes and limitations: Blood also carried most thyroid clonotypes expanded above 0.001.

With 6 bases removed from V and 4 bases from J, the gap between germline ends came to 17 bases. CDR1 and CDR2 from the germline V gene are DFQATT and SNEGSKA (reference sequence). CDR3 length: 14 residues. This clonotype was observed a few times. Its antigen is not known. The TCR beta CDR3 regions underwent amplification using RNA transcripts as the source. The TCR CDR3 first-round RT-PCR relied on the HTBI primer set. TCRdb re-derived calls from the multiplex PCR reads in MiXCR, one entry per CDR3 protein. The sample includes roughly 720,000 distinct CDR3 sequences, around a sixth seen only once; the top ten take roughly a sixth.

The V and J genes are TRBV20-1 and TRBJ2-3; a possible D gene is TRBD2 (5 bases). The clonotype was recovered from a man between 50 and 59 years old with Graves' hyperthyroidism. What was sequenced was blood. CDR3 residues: CSARAAHAADTQYF. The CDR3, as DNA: TGCAGTGCCCGAGCGGCTCACGCCGCAGATACGCAGTATTTT.